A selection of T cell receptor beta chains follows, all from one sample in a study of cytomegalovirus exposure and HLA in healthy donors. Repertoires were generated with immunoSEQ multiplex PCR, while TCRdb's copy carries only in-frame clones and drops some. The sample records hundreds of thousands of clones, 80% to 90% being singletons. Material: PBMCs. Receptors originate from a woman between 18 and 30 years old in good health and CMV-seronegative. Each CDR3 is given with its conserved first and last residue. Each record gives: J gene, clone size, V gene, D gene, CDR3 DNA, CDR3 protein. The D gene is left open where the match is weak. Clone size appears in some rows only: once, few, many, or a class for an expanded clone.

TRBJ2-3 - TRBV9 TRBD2 TGTGCCAGCAGCTCGTGGACTAGCGGTAGCACAGATACGCAGTATTTT CASSSWTSGSTDTQYF
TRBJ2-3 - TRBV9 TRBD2 TGTGCCAGCAGCGTAGTAGCGGGGGGGGCACAAAATACGCAGTATTTT CASSVVAGGAQNTQYF
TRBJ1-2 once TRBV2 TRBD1 TGTGCCAGCAGTGGAGGGTACAGGGGGAAAAGTGGCTACACCTTC CASSGGYRGKSGYTF
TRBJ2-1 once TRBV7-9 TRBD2 TGTTCCAGCAGCTTAGGACTAGCGAATGAGCAGTTCTTC CSSSLGLANEQFF
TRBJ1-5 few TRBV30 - TGTGCCTGGAGTGCTACCGGGGGCAATCAGCCCCAGCATTTT CAWSATGGNQPQHF
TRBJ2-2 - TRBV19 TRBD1 TGTGCCAGTAGTATAGTTGGGACAGGGGTCCCGCAGGGCGGGGAGCTGTTTTTT CASSIVGTGVPQGGELFF
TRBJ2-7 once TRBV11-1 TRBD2 TGTGCCAGCAGCAATAGGGGAAGCGGGGCTCCCTACGAGCAGTACTTC CASSNRGSGAPYEQYF
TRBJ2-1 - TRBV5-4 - TGTGCCAGCAGCGTCCGGGGCTACAATGAGCAGTTCTTC CASSVRGYNEQFF
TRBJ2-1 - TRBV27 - TGTGCCAGCAGTGACAGACTGTACAATGAGCAGTTCTTC CASSDRLYNEQFF
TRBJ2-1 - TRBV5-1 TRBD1 TGCGCCAGCAGCTTGGTGGGACAGGGGATGAATGAGCAGTTCTTC CASSLVGQGMNEQFF
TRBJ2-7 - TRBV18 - TGTGCCAGCTCACCACCCGTTACGGGGGAGCAGTACTTC CASSPPVTGEQYF
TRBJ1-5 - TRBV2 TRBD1 TGTGCCAGCAGTCCAGACAGGGCTGCCAATCAGCCCCAGCATTTT CASSPDRAANQPQHF
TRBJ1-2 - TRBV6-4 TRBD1 TGTGCCAGCAGTGAACCACAGGGGGCGTATTATGGCTACACCTTC CASSEPQGAYYGYTF
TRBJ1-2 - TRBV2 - TGTGCCAGCAGTGAAGTGGGAGCGTGGGAGAGGCATGGCTACACCTTC CASSEVGAWERHGYTF
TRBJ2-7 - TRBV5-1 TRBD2 TGCGCCAGCAGCTTAGGTAGCGGGGGTCTCTACGAGCAGTACTTC CASSLGSGGLYEQYF
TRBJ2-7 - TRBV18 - TGTGCCAGCTCACCGTCTGGGAACCCCCACGGGGTGAATATTTTC CASSPSGNPHGVNIF
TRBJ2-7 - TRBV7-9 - TGTTCCAGCAGCCCCCTCTCCTACGAGCAGTACTTC CSSSPLSYEQYF
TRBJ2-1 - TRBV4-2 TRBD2 TGTGCCAGCAGCCAAGAGGTGGGGGGGGAATACAATGAGCAGTTCTTC CASSQEVGGEYNEQFF
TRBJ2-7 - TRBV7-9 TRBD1 TGTGCCAGCAGCTTTAGACAGGGTCGCGAGCAGTACTTC CASSFRQGREQYF
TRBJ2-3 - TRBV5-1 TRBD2 TGCGCCAGCAGCTTGGGGTCGGGACTAGCCGCGGTAGATACGCAGTATTTT CASSLGSGLAAVDTQYF
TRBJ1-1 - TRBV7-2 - TGTGCCAGCAGTTCATGGACAGACTTCACTGAAGCTTTCTTT CASSSWTDFTEAFF
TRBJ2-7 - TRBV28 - TGTGCCATCGGGGGTCCGGTCGGGTACGAGCAGTACTTC CAIGGPVGYEQYF
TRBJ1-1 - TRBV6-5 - TGTGCCAGCAGGACGGACAGCCCCACTGAAGCTTTCTTT CASRTDSPTEAFF
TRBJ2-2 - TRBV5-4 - TGTGCCAGCGGATTTGGCCAGCGGCCCACCGGGGAGCTGTTTTTT CASGFGQRPTGELFF
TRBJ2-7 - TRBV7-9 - TGTGCCAGCAACAAGGGGAGGAACGAGCAGTACTTC CASNKGRNEQYF
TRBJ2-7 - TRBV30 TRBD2 TGTGCCTGGAGTGCCGGGACGGCGGGAGGGCAGTACTTC CAWSAGTAGGQYF
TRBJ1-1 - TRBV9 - TGTGCCAGCAGCGTAGCCGCGGAGAACACTGAAGCTTTCTTT CASSVAAENTEAFF
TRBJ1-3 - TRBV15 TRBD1 TGTGCCACCAGCAGTTCGACAGGGTTCTTCTCTGGAAACACCATATATTTT CATSSSTGFFSGNTIYF
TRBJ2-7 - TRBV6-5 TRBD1 TGTGCCAGCAGTTACGGGACAGCCAGGTCCTACGAGCAGTACTTC CASSYGTARSYEQYF
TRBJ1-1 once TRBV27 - TGTGCCAGCAGTTCCCCACGGCGGACTGAAGCTTTCTTT CASSSPRRTEAFF
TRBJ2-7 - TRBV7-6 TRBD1 TGTGCCAGCAGCTTAGGGGGGACAGTGGGCCTCTACGAGCAGTACTTC CASSLGGTVGLYEQYF
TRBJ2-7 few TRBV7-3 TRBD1 TGTGCCAGCAGCCCGGGGACAGGGGGCTACGAGCAGTACTTC CASSPGTGGYEQYF
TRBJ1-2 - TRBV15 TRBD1 TGTGCCACCAGCAGAGGAGGGACAGGCACTAACTATGGCTACACCTTC CATSRGGTGTNYGYTF
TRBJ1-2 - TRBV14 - TGTGCCAGCAGCCAGAGTACAGGCCCTAACTATGGCTACACCTTC CASSQSTGPNYGYTF
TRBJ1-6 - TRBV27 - TGTGCCAGCAGTTTGCCCCAAACGGGAGGGGCAGGTTCACCCCTCCACTTT CASSLPQTGGAGSPLHF
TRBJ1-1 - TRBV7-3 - TGTGCCAGCAGCTTATCAGGGAACACTGAAGCTTTCTTT CASSLSGNTEAFF
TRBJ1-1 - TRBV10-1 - TGCGCCAGCAGTCCTTTTGGCAACACTGAAGCTTTCTTT CASSPFGNTEAFF
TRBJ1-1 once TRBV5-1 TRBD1 TGCGCCAGCAGCTTGGCCAGGGGGGCGATCACTGAAGCTTTCTTT CASSLARGAITEAFF
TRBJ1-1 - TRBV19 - TGTGCCAGTAGTATAGCGGGGGGCTGGACTGAAGCTTTCTTT CASSIAGGWTEAFF
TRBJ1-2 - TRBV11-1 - TGTGCCAGCAGCCTCAGGACAGACAACTATGGCTACACCTTC CASSLRTDNYGYTF
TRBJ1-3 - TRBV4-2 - TGTGCCAGCAGCCCTGAGCCGACAGGCGGCGTACTCTCTGGAAACACCATATATTTT CASSPEPTGGVLSGNTIYF
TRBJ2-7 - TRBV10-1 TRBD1 TGCGCCAGCAGCCGGGACAGGGTTTACGAGCAGTACTTC CASSRDRVYEQYF